A selection of T cell receptor beta chains follows, all from one sample in a study of T cells after yellow fever vaccination. A single record per CDR3 protein comes from TCRdb applying MiXCR to the 5' RACE reads. This sample carries 310,000 or so distinct CDR3 sequences, roughly 3.5% of them seen once, and the ten largest clones take about a quarter. The material was PBMCs, obtained on the day of the yellow fever booster vaccination. Receptors originate from a man aged 18 to 35 who received the YFV17D yellow fever vaccine. The conserved cysteine and the conserved F or W are not part of the CDR3 here.

J gene	V gene	CDR3 protein
TRBJ1-4	TRBV7-2	ASSLDRGGEKLF
TRBJ1-5	TRBV21-1	ASSREGASNQPQH
TRBJ2-5	TRBV12-3/TRBV12-4	ASSLEALLGTQY
TRBJ2-3	TRBV28	ASSLSVSRDTQY
TRBJ2-3	TRBV7-2	ASSPRTGLPDTQY
TRBJ2-2	TRBV5-5	ASSWAQGAGGELF
TRBJ1-1	TRBV12-3/TRBV12-4	ASSLREMNTEAF
TRBJ1-2	TRBV5-4	ASSRGTERANYGYT
TRBJ2-2	TRBV2	ASTKNRATGELF
TRBJ2-7	TRBV5-1	ASSLPLLQGIGYEQY
TRBJ2-7	TRBV11-2	ASSPPFSRYEQY
TRBJ2-2	TRBV3-1	ASSGTGVGGTGELF
TRBJ1-2	TRBV27	ASSVQAFGGYT
TRBJ2-5	TRBV5-4	ASSLWGGDETQY
TRBJ1-2	TRBV5-4	ASSLGYGYT
TRBJ1-2	TRBV11-2	ASSFLGNYGYT
TRBJ1-5	TRBV7-2	ASSFTAGGGQPQH
TRBJ2-7	TRBV20-1	SAGTGGSYEQY
TRBJ1-6	TRBV12-3/TRBV12-4	ASIRGGTYNSPLH
TRBJ2-5	TRBV14	ASSQGLAGGKETQY
TRBJ1-4	TRBV27	ASSSPGGNEKLF
TRBJ2-5	TRBV5-1	ASTVQGKETQY
TRBJ1-2	TRBV20-1	SARVQSYYGYT
TRBJ2-5	TRBV4-3	ASSRSTGSETQY
TRBJ2-1	TRBV20-1	SAPPGAGGSYNEQF
TRBJ2-3	TRBV5-1	ASSLVGGASDTQY
TRBJ2-3	TRBV24-1	ATCVQGVLTDTQY
TRBJ2-3	TRBV3-1	ASSQYRGRDTQY
TRBJ2-6	TRBV6-1	ATEGGDSNSGANVLT
TRBJ2-2	TRBV6-5	ASSYMLGRVNTGELF
TRBJ1-4	TRBV29-1	SAGATNEKLF
TRBJ1-1	TRBV5-1	ASSLGRVITEAF
TRBJ2-2	TRBV7-3	ASSFGQGAIGELF